This TCR beta chain is drawn from a study of T cell changes during pregnancy in multiple sclerosis. The repertoire was sequenced with immunoSEQ multiplex PCR; TCRdb's copy has only in-frame clones and lacks some. The profile shows about 80,000 clones, 92% of them singletons. The CDR3 has 16 amino acids. Germline values: CDR1 SGDLS, CDR2 YYNGEE. Unmatched junction bases numbered 10, after V lost 4 bases and J lost 8 bases. This clonotype was obtained from a female donor with multiple sclerosis, enrolled in a pregnancy study. The sample in question was peripheral blood, obtained before pregnancy. The genes are TRBV9 and TRBJ2-1, with 12 bases fitting TRBD2. The CDR3: CASSPRGTSGPYEQFF. The CDR3 DNA follows: TGTGCCAGCAGCCCAAGGGGGACTAGCGGGCCTTATGAGCAGTTCTTC.